This entry describes one T cell receptor (beta chain). No antigen is known for it. Base qualities are missing; no much larger clone stands one base away. The library relied on the immunoSEQ multiplex PCR assay. The table comes from immuneACCESS by way of TCRdb, which keeps in-frame sequences with V and J called. Part of the clones is missing from these tables; in studies checked, under half for an unresolved V gene and the rest for unknown reasons. The sample table lists 60,000 or so clones, about 90% of them with a count of one. The ten largest clones capture almost 0.5% of the sample. The trim is 4 bases for V and 4 bases for J, with a gap of 14 bases between the germline ends. The CDR1 and CDR2 encoded by the germline V gene are SGHTA and FQGNSA. Including the terminal cysteine and phenylalanine, the CDR3 comprises 15 residues. Kept here is only the CDR3 DNA, which spans 45 bases and is read in frame from base 1.

The data are from a study of T cell changes during pregnancy in multiple sclerosis (dated by TCRdb to about 2019). At the level of the whole study: In women with multiple sclerosis, the researchers looked at how the T cell repertoire shifted as pregnancy progressed.

This TCR derives from a female donor in good health, enrolled as a control in a pregnancy study. The input for sequencing was CD4+ T cells from peripheral blood mononuclear cells, taken after pregnancy. The chain joins TRBV7-2 to TRBJ2-1; TRBD1 might be the D gene, on 6 matching bases. The sequenced DNA is TGTGCCAGCAGCTGGGACCGACAGGTTTACAATGAGCAGTTCTTC. Its protein product is CASSWDRQVYNEQFF. Extended through the reference TRBV7-2 and TRBJ2-1 proteins, this CDR3 yields the full variable domain: GAGVSQSPSNKVTEKGKDVELRCDPISGHTALYWYRQSLGQGLEFLIYFQGNSAPDKSGLPSDRFSAERTGGSVSTLTIQRTQQEDSAVYLCASSWDRQVYNEQFFGPGTRLTVL.